This T cell receptor beta chain comes out of a study of T cells in localized non-small cell lung cancer. Broader study findings: Adjacent lung was found to contain a median approximately 50 of the top 100 tumor clones. Only one tumor region went through sequencing, so heterogeneity may still be there. Compared with tumor, uninvolved adjacent lung displayed greater T cell clonality, ranking highest overall.

Sequenced by immunoSEQ multiplex PCR; TCRdb stores in-frame clones only, minus some. The sample yields under 20,000 clones, around four fifths seen once. The CDR3 has 15 residues. V dropped 4 bases and J dropped 4 bases, with 16 bases sitting between them. The germline V gene has CDR1 MGHDK and CDR2 SYGVNS. As for this clone: The antigen is undetermined. Other DNA sequences of this sample code for an identical CDR3.

The sequenced sample was peripheral blood, obtained before any cancer treatment. The rearrangement uses TRBV25-1 and TRBJ1-2; no reliable D call. The source of this sequence is a female donor at least 60 years old with stage I lung adenocarcinoma. The CDR3 DNA is TGTGCCAGCAGTGTACCGAAGGCTGGGCCCTATGGCTACACCTTC. This gives the protein CASSVPKAGPYGYTF.